The present TCR beta chain was sequenced within a study of cytomegalovirus exposure and HLA in healthy donors. Vbeta (60) and Jbeta (13) primers were used in the PCR. Profiled with immunoSEQ multiplex PCR; TCRdb holds only in-frame clones, not every one. The repertoire holds 200,000 to 250,000 clones, with 65% to 80% as singletons. In the case of this clone: Its antigen is as yet unknown.

Study results and limitations: Under in vitro conditions, a few CMV-associated chains were confirmed as specific for CMV antigens.

Germline trimming cut 1 base from V and 8 bases from J; bases unmatched to any gene: 6. Per the germline V gene, CDR1 is MGHRA and CDR2 is YSYEKL. This CDR3 is built from 14 residues. The sample comprised PBMCs. The rearrangement joins TRBV4-1 to TRBJ1-2; 8 bases match TRBD1. The receptor was derived from a girl aged 2 to 9 in good health and CMV-seronegative. The CDR3 region is CASSQVGTGTGYTF. The CDR3 DNA is TGCGCCAGCAGCCAAGTAGGGACAGGTACCGGCTACACCTTC.